These T cell receptor beta chains were read from a single sample in a study of blood T cell repertoires in COVID-19. Sequenced by immunoSEQ multiplex PCR; TCRdb stores in-frame clones only, minus some. In the table there are around 300,000 clones, around 90% of which are singletons. Sequenced: PBMCs or T cells enriched from blood (not recorded which). These receptors originate from a woman in her fifties or sixties who had recovered from COVID-19. The conserved cysteine and the conserved F or W are not part of the CDR3 here.

J	V	CDR3
TRBJ2-3	TRBV24-1	ATSRTSDADTQY
TRBJ1-6	TRBV27	ASREGRIRESPLH
TRBJ2-1	TRBV27	ASSSTSGLSSSYNEQF
TRBJ2-3	TRBV28	ASSPPGPGGDTQY
TRBJ1-2	TRBV4-1	ASSPPDRVVGYT
TRBJ2-7	TRBV7-2	ASSSRTGGDEQY
TRBJ1-5	TRBV6-5	ASSYGRGTQPQH
TRBJ1-6	TRBV6-5	ASSNGGNSPLH
TRBJ2-3	TRBV28	ASSLGVDTQY
TRBJ2-2	TRBV7-2	ASSPRTGGTGELF
TRBJ2-5	TRBV9	ASSVVEGSFATQY
TRBJ1-5	TRBV4-3	ASSQENRGNQPQH
TRBJ1-1	TRBV2	ASSGGVREAF
TRBJ1-2	TRBV4-2	ASSQPGRVVYGYT
TRBJ1-1	TRBV6-2/TRBV6-3	ASSYGGQDTEAF
TRBJ2-1	TRBV5-4	ASSQDRLAGGYNEQF
TRBJ2-7	TRBV9	ASSVVGGVAEQY
TRBJ2-7	TRBV27	ASSLGQRSYEQY
TRBJ2-7	TRBV5-1	ASSLTGGQTYEQY
TRBJ2-3	TRBV12-3/TRBV12-4	ASSFRDTQY
TRBJ2-1	TRBV27	ASSSSGLAGGLGGEQF
TRBJ2-3	TRBV28	ASSLRREWPDTQY
TRBJ1-2	TRBV6-2/TRBV6-3	ASSARWGDRTSYGYT
TRBJ1-1	TRBV5-4	ASSPRRTGNTEAF
TRBJ1-1	TRBV9	ASSVGGQGRTF
TRBJ1-2	TRBV3-1/TRBV3-2	ASSRQQGEHGYT
TRBJ1-1	TRBV27	ASSLWPGRLNTEAF
TRBJ1-2	TRBV2	ASSELGAFNYGYT
TRBJ2-7	TRBV7-3	ASSMTSGSYEQY
TRBJ1-6	TRBV4-3	ASSQDGRDLH
TRBJ1-1	TRBV18	ASSLIGTENTEAF
TRBJ2-7	TRBV5-4	ASSLATGSGHEQY
TRBJ1-2	TRBV28	ASRSGQGLYGYT
TRBJ2-2	TRBV7-9	ANPPGQQNTGELF
TRBJ2-1	TRBV28	ASRSGTSGRTYNEQF
TRBJ2-7	TRBV27	ASSYALGDGYEQY
TRBJ2-1	TRBV7-6	ASSSQGSTKSSYNEQF
TRBJ1-5	TRBV6-5	ASRARVNSNQPQH
TRBJ1-2	TRBV28	ASTAGYGYT
TRBJ1-1	TRBV9	ASSVVSSAEAF
TRBJ1-3	TRBV2	ASSDEGAPGNTIY
TRBJ1-2	TRBV24-1	ATSLGNYGYT
TRBJ2-7	TRBV18	ASSPPAGTSCYEQY
TRBJ2-3	TRBV7-3	ASSFPGTSVSDTQY
TRBJ2-5	TRBV25-1	ASSEVRRSQETQY
TRBJ1-1	TRBV30	AWSFGTGYNEAF
TRBJ1-1	TRBV5-4	ASTPVGATEAF
TRBJ2-7	TRBV6-4	ASRSTGQNEQY
TRBJ2-3	TRBV24-1	ATSDDDRGGTDTQY
TRBJ1-5	TRBV6-1	ASSELRGYQPQH
TRBJ1-2	TRBV28	ASSPPIGQGANYGYT
TRBJ1-1	TRBV10-3	AISSVTGTEAF
TRBJ1-1	TRBV6-5	ASSYSPGVNTEAF
TRBJ2-7	TRBV5-1	ASSLGTSGRTPYEQY
TRBJ2-7	TRBV6-5	ASSLQSSYEQY
TRBJ1-2	TRBV2	ASSEAGTGVDYT
TRBJ1-5	TRBV18	ASSPGRPSNQPQH
TRBJ1-4	TRBV28	ASSRDTTTNEKLF
TRBJ1-5	TRBV19	ASNVARQPQH
TRBJ2-1	TRBV5-6	ASSFGNEQF